This is a list of T cell receptor beta chains from one sample in a study of blood T cell repertoires in COVID-19. Sequencing used immunoSEQ multiplex PCR; TCRdb keeps in-frame clones, though not all of them. The data contain some 220,000 clones, about 88% of them singletons. The sequenced sample was PBMCs or T cells enriched from blood (not recorded which). The receptors were sampled from a woman in her twenties or thirties who had recovered from COVID-19. Each CDR3 is given with its conserved first and last residue. The order of the fields is D gene, J gene, clone size, V gene, CDR3 protein, CDR3 DNA. D genes are given only for firm matches. Clone size appears in some rows only: once, few, many, or a class for an expanded clone.

d_call: -
j_call: TRBJ2-7
clone_size: -
v_call: TRBV5-1
cdr3_aa: CASSPTRDPAAQYF
cdr3_nt: TGCGCCAGCAGCCCCACCCGAGACCCCGCGGCGCAGTACTTC

d_call: TRBD1
j_call: TRBJ2-1
clone_size: few
v_call: TRBV4-2
cdr3_aa: CASSQGNRGKTNEQFF
cdr3_nt: TGTGCCAGCAGCCAAGGGAACAGGGGAAAGACGAATGAGCAGTTCTTC

d_call: -
j_call: TRBJ1-2
clone_size: -
v_call: TRBV7-3
cdr3_aa: CASSLTQGINYGYTF
cdr3_nt: TGTGCCAGCAGCTTAACCCAGGGGATTAACTATGGCTACACCTTC

d_call: TRBD1
j_call: TRBJ1-6
clone_size: -
v_call: TRBV6-5
cdr3_aa: CASTIGQENSPLHF
cdr3_nt: TGTGCCAGCACCATCGGACAGGAGAATTCACCCCTCCACTTT

d_call: TRBD2
j_call: TRBJ2-7
clone_size: -
v_call: TRBV3-1/TRBV3-2
cdr3_aa: CASSPGLAGSYEQYF
cdr3_nt: TGTGCCAGCAGCCCGGGACTAGCGGGGTCCTACGAGCAGTACTTC

d_call: -
j_call: TRBJ1-3
clone_size: once
v_call: TRBV7-2
cdr3_aa: CASSLSGAGNTIYF
cdr3_nt: TGTGCCAGCAGCTTATCAGGGGCCGGAAACACCATATATTTT

d_call: -
j_call: TRBJ1-2
clone_size: -
v_call: TRBV21-1
cdr3_aa: CASSKATVYGYTF
cdr3_nt: TGTGCCAGCAGCAAAGCGACAGTCTATGGCTACACCTTC

d_call: -
j_call: TRBJ1-1
clone_size: once
v_call: TRBV19
cdr3_aa: CASSQGRGSNTEAFF
cdr3_nt: TGTGCCAGTAGCCAGGGGAGGGGTAGTAATACTGAAGCTTTCTTT

d_call: TRBD1
j_call: TRBJ1-1
clone_size: -
v_call: TRBV4-1
cdr3_aa: CASSQDTGTGTNTEAFF
cdr3_nt: TGCGCCAGCAGCCAAGATACCGGGACAGGGACGAACACTGAAGCTTTCTTT

d_call: -
j_call: TRBJ2-1
clone_size: -
v_call: TRBV12-3/TRBV12-4
cdr3_aa: CASSITNEQFF
cdr3_nt: TGTGCCAGCAGTATAACAAATGAGCAGTTCTTC

d_call: -
j_call: TRBJ1-6
clone_size: once
v_call: TRBV6-1
cdr3_aa: CASSVQGFTYNSPLHF
cdr3_nt: TGTGCCAGCAGTGTACAGGGTTTTACCTATAATTCACCCCTCCACTTT

d_call: -
j_call: TRBJ1-2
clone_size: -
v_call: TRBV5-6
cdr3_aa: CASSLEQGRGYTF
cdr3_nt: TGTGCCAGCAGCTTGGAACAGGGTCGCGGCTACACCTTC

d_call: TRBD1
j_call: TRBJ1-1
clone_size: -
v_call: TRBV11-2
cdr3_aa: CASSPGTGTEAFF
cdr3_nt: TGTGCCAGCAGCCCCGGGACAGGGACTGAAGCTTTCTTT

d_call: -
j_call: TRBJ1-4
clone_size: -
v_call: TRBV7-9
cdr3_aa: CASSLAQGAEKLFF
cdr3_nt: TGTGCCAGCAGCTTAGCTCAGGGCGCTGAAAAACTGTTTTTT

d_call: -
j_call: TRBJ1-5
clone_size: -
v_call: TRBV12-3/TRBV12-4
cdr3_aa: CASSLAGDQPQHF
cdr3_nt: TGTGCCAGCAGTTTAGCCGGGGATCAGCCCCAGCATTTT

d_call: TRBD2
j_call: TRBJ2-5
clone_size: -
v_call: TRBV6-5
cdr3_aa: CASSPLSGKQETQYF
cdr3_nt: TGTGCCAGCAGTCCACTGAGCGGGAAACAAGAGACCCAGTACTTC

d_call: TRBD1
j_call: TRBJ1-2
clone_size: -
v_call: TRBV27
cdr3_aa: CASSLGGARGGYTF
cdr3_nt: TGTGCCAGCAGCCTAGGGGGCGCAAGGGGTGGCTACACCTTC

d_call: -
j_call: TRBJ1-3
clone_size: -
v_call: TRBV6-5
cdr3_aa: CATMKGGGNTIYF
cdr3_nt: TGTGCCACGATGAAGGGAGGAGGAAACACCATATATTTT

d_call: -
j_call: TRBJ2-5
clone_size: -
v_call: TRBV7-2
cdr3_aa: CASSFRPQGGTQYF
cdr3_nt: TGTGCCAGCAGCTTTCGGCCCCAGGGTGGGACCCAGTACTTC

d_call: TRBD2
j_call: TRBJ2-2
clone_size: once
v_call: TRBV7-2
cdr3_aa: CASSPVPLAGATYTGELFF
cdr3_nt: TGTGCCAGCAGCCCGGTTCCACTAGCGGGGGCCACCTACACCGGGGAGCTGTTTTTT

d_call: TRBD2
j_call: TRBJ2-7
clone_size: -
v_call: TRBV5-1
cdr3_aa: CASSLGLVDEQYF
cdr3_nt: TGCGCCAGCAGCCTGGGACTAGTTGACGAGCAGTACTTC

d_call: TRBD1
j_call: TRBJ1-2
clone_size: -
v_call: TRBV7-2
cdr3_aa: CASNAGTAYGYTF
cdr3_nt: TGTGCCAGCAACGCCGGGACAGCGTATGGCTACACCTTC

d_call: TRBD2
j_call: TRBJ2-3
clone_size: -
v_call: TRBV5-6
cdr3_aa: CASSYYSGGARDTQYF
cdr3_nt: TGTGCCAGCAGCTACTATAGCGGGGGGGCCAGGGATACGCAGTATTTT

d_call: -
j_call: TRBJ1-5
clone_size: -
v_call: TRBV20-1
cdr3_aa: CSASVQGTPQHF
cdr3_nt: TGCAGTGCTAGTGTCCAGGGTACGCCCCAGCATTTT

d_call: TRBD1
j_call: TRBJ1-5
clone_size: once
v_call: TRBV6-2/TRBV6-3
cdr3_aa: CASSYVMGTGSNQPQHF
cdr3_nt: TGTGCCAGCAGTTACGTTATGGGGACAGGGAGCAATCAGCCCCAGCATTTT

d_call: -
j_call: TRBJ1-2
clone_size: once
v_call: TRBV6-5
cdr3_aa: CASTPRGGVDGYTF
cdr3_nt: TGTGCCAGCACCCCGCGGGGAGGTGTGGATGGCTACACCTTC

d_call: -
j_call: TRBJ1-3
clone_size: -
v_call: TRBV5-1
cdr3_aa: CASRSTGSGNTIYF
cdr3_nt: TGCGCCAGCAGATCCACAGGGTCGGGAAACACCATATATTTT

d_call: TRBD1
j_call: TRBJ2-7
clone_size: -
v_call: TRBV5-4
cdr3_aa: CASSLGQGGPYEQYF
cdr3_nt: TGTGCCAGCAGCTTGGGACAGGGGGGTCCCTACGAGCAGTACTTC

d_call: -
j_call: TRBJ2-1
clone_size: -
v_call: TRBV27
cdr3_aa: CASSPSPLALKQFF
cdr3_nt: TGTGCCAGCAGCCCCTCCCCTCTAGCGTTGAAGCAGTTCTTC

d_call: -
j_call: TRBJ1-5
clone_size: -
v_call: TRBV15
cdr3_aa: CATSVTFGQPQHF
cdr3_nt: TGTGCCACCAGCGTGACATTTGGTCAGCCCCAGCATTTT

d_call: TRBD1
j_call: TRBJ2-6
clone_size: -
v_call: TRBV5-1
cdr3_aa: CASSISGTDGANVLTF
cdr3_nt: TGCGCCAGCAGCATCTCCGGGACAGATGGGGCCAACGTCCTGACTTTC

d_call: -
j_call: TRBJ1-4
clone_size: -
v_call: TRBV27
cdr3_aa: CASSLSGGGIEKLFF
cdr3_nt: TGTGCCAGCAGTTTATCGGGCGGGGGAATCGAAAAACTGTTTTTT

d_call: -
j_call: TRBJ2-6
clone_size: -
v_call: TRBV19
cdr3_aa: CASSIRDIGNVLTF
cdr3_nt: TGTGCCAGTAGTATCCGGGACATAGGCAACGTCCTGACTTTC

d_call: -
j_call: TRBJ2-2
clone_size: -
v_call: TRBV5-1
cdr3_aa: CASSLGDSLTGELFF
cdr3_nt: TGCGCCAGCAGCTTAGGCGACAGCCTAACCGGGGAGCTGTTTTTT

d_call: -
j_call: TRBJ1-4
clone_size: once
v_call: TRBV29-1
cdr3_aa: CSATWGGGNEKLFF
cdr3_nt: TGCAGCGCAACCTGGGGGGGAGGTAATGAAAAACTGTTTTTT

d_call: -
j_call: TRBJ1-2
clone_size: -
v_call: TRBV6-5
cdr3_aa: CASSYSQGSYGYTF
cdr3_nt: TGTGCCAGCAGTTACTCACAGGGAAGCTATGGCTACACCTTC

d_call: TRBD2
j_call: TRBJ2-1
clone_size: many
v_call: TRBV9
cdr3_aa: CASSVNPTSGIEQFF
cdr3_nt: TGTGCCAGCAGCGTAAACCCCACTAGCGGGATTGAGCAGTTCTTC

d_call: -
j_call: TRBJ2-3
clone_size: -
v_call: TRBV5-1
cdr3_aa: CASSPLRGIDTQYF
cdr3_nt: TGCGCCAGCAGCCCCCTACGGGGGATCGATACGCAGTATTTT

d_call: -
j_call: TRBJ1-1
clone_size: -
v_call: TRBV6-5
cdr3_aa: CASSYSYGRVAFF
cdr3_nt: TGTGCCAGCAGTTACTCGTATGGGCGGGTAGCTTTCTTT

d_call: -
j_call: TRBJ1-5
clone_size: -
v_call: TRBV4-1
cdr3_aa: CASSQEAGSRDQPQHF
cdr3_nt: TGCGCCAGCAGCCAAGAAGCCGGGAGTCGGGATCAGCCCCAGCATTTT

d_call: -
j_call: TRBJ1-5
clone_size: -
v_call: TRBV19
cdr3_aa: CASSIKGGQPQHF
cdr3_nt: TGTGCCAGTAGTATAAAGGGGGGGCAGCCCCAGCATTTT

d_call: TRBD2
j_call: TRBJ2-2
clone_size: -
v_call: TRBV4-3
cdr3_aa: CASGMWGGNTGELFF
cdr3_nt: TGCGCCAGTGGGATGTGGGGGGGGAACACCGGGGAGCTGTTTTTT

d_call: -
j_call: TRBJ1-1
clone_size: few
v_call: TRBV12-5
cdr3_aa: CASAGGSLGAFF
cdr3_nt: TGTGCTAGTGCTGGGGGGAGTCTAGGAGCTTTCTTT

d_call: TRBD1
j_call: TRBJ2-3
clone_size: -
v_call: TRBV7-6
cdr3_aa: CASSPSPGTGGLDTQYF
cdr3_nt: TGTGCCAGCAGCCCCTCTCCAGGGACAGGGGGTTTAGATACGCAGTATTTT

d_call: TRBD1
j_call: TRBJ2-7
clone_size: -
v_call: TRBV5-4
cdr3_aa: CASSLGTGHSYEQYF
cdr3_nt: TGTGCCAGCAGTTTAGGGACAGGCCACTCCTACGAGCAGTACTTC

d_call: -
j_call: TRBJ1-1
clone_size: -
v_call: TRBV5-3
cdr3_aa: CARSSRTDRPNTEAFF
cdr3_nt: TGTGCCAGAAGCTCTCGTACTGACAGGCCGAACACTGAAGCTTTCTTT

d_call: -
j_call: TRBJ1-2
clone_size: -
v_call: TRBV14
cdr3_aa: CASSQGLLGLGGYTF
cdr3_nt: TGTGCCAGCAGCCAAGGTCTTCTGGGGCTGGGAGGCTACACCTTC

d_call: TRBD1
j_call: TRBJ1-2
clone_size: -
v_call: TRBV6-2/TRBV6-3
cdr3_aa: CASSRTGLYGYTF
cdr3_nt: TGTGCCAGCAGTCGGACAGGGCTCTATGGCTACACCTTC

d_call: TRBD1
j_call: TRBJ1-6
clone_size: -
v_call: TRBV27
cdr3_aa: CASSADRGTYNSPLHF
cdr3_nt: TGTGCCAGCAGTGCGGACAGGGGAACCTATAATTCACCCCTCCACTTT

d_call: -
j_call: TRBJ1-2
clone_size: -
v_call: TRBV7-2
cdr3_aa: CASSLVGGGYTF
cdr3_nt: TGTGCCAGCAGCTTAGTAGGGGGTGGCTACACCTTC

d_call: -
j_call: TRBJ1-3
clone_size: once
v_call: TRBV24-1
cdr3_aa: CATSDFTRFSLGNTIYF
cdr3_nt: TGTGCCACCAGTGATTTTACCAGGTTCTCTCTCGGAAACACCATATATTTT

d_call: -
j_call: TRBJ1-2
clone_size: -
v_call: TRBV5-5
cdr3_aa: CASSLVGATGYTF
cdr3_nt: TGTGCCAGCAGCTTGGTAGGGGCGACTGGCTACACCTTC

d_call: TRBD2
j_call: TRBJ2-3
clone_size: -
v_call: TRBV9
cdr3_aa: CASSVTSGTDTQYF
cdr3_nt: TGTGCCAGCAGCGTGACTAGCGGCACAGATACGCAGTATTTT

d_call: TRBD1
j_call: TRBJ2-7
clone_size: -
v_call: TRBV9
cdr3_aa: CASSVGGQGDSYEQYF
cdr3_nt: TGTGCCAGCAGCGTAGGAGGACAGGGCGACTCCTACGAGCAGTACTTC

d_call: TRBD1
j_call: TRBJ1-1
clone_size: -
v_call: TRBV19
cdr3_aa: CASRAPQGQGMKRGAFF
cdr3_nt: TGTGCCAGTAGAGCCCCTCAAGGACAGGGGATGAAGAGAGGAGCTTTCTTT